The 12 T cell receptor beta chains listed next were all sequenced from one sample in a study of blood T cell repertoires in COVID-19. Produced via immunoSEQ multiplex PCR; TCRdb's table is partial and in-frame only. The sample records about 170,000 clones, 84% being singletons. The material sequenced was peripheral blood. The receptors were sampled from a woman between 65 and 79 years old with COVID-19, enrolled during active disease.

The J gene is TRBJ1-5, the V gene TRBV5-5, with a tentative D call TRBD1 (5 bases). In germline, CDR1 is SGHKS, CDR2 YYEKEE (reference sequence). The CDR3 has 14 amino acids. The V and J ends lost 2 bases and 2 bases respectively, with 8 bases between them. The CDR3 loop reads CASSFLTGNQPQHF. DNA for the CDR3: TGTGCCAGCAGCTTTCTGACAGGCAATCAGCCCCAGCATTTT. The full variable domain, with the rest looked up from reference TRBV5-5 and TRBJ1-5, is DAGVTQSPTHLIKTRGQQVTLRCSPISGHKSVSWYQQVLGQGPQFIFQYYEKEERGRGNFPDRFSARQFPNYSSELNVNALLLGDSALYLCASSFLTGNQPQHFGDGTRLSIL.

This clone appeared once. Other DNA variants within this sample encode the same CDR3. CDR3 DNA sequence: TGTGCCAGCAGCCAAGTCACAGGGAGGAACACTGAAGCTTTCTTT. Amino acids: CASSQVTGRNTEAFF. The rearrangement joins TRBV14 to TRBJ1-1; perhaps TRBD1 as D (6 bases). CDR3 length: 15 amino acids. Germline CDR1 is SGHDN and CDR2 is FVKESK. Trimming stripped 1 base from V and 1 base from J, with 10 bases between.

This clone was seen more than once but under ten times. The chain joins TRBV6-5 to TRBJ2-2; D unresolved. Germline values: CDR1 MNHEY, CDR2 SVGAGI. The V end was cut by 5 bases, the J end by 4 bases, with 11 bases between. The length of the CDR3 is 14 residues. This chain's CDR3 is CASSTIASTGELFF. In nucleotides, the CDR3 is TGTGCCAGCAGTACCATAGCATCCACCGGGGAGCTGTTTTTT.

The CDR3 bases are TGTGCCAGCAGTTTAAAAGACAGCTCCTACGAGCAGTACTTC. It encodes CASSLKDSSYEQYF. The J gene is TRBJ2-7, the V gene TRBV27, with D perhaps matching TRBD1 (5 bases). Between the trimmed V and J ends, which lost 2 bases and 0 bases, there was a span of 8 bases. Per germline, CDR1 MNHEY and CDR2 SMNVEV (reference sequence). The CDR3 totals 14 residues.

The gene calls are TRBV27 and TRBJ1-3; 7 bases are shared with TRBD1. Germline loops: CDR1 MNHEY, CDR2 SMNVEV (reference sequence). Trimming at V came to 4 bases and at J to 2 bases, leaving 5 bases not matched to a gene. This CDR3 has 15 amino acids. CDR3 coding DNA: TGTGCCAGCAGTTCAGGGGGGACCCCTGGAAACACCATATATTTT. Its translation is CASSSGGTPGNTIYF.

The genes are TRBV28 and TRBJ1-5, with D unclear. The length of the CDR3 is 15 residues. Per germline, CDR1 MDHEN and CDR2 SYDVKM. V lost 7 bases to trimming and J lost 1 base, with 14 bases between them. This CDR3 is CASTRFPGSNQPQHF. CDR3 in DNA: TGTGCCAGCACCCGTTTCCCCGGGAGCAATCAGCCCCAGCATTTT.

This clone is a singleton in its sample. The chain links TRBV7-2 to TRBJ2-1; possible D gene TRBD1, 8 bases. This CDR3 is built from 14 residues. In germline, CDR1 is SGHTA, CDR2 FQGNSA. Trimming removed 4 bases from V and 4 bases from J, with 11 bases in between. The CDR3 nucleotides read TGTGCCAGCAGCTCACAGGGGGGGTACAATGAGCAGTTCTTC. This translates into CASSSQGGYNEQFF.

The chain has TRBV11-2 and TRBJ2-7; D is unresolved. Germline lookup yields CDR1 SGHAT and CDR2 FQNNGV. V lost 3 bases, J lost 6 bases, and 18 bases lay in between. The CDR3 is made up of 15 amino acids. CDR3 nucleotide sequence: TGTGCCAGCAGCTTTCTTGGCGGTCTACCTGGCGAGCAGTACTTC. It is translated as CASSFLGGLPGEQYF. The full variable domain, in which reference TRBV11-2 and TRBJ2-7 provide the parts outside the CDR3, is EAGVAQSPRYKIIEKRQSVAFWCNPISGHATLYWYQQILGQGPKLLIQFQNNGVVDDSQLPKDRFSAERLKGVDSTLKIQPAKLEDSAVYLCASSFLGGLPGEQYFGPGTRLTVT.

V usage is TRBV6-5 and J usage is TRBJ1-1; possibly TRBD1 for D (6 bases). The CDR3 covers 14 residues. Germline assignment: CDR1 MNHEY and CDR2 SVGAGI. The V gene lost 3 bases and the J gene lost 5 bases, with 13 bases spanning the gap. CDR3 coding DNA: TGTGCCAGCAGTTATTCCAGGGGAGGGACTGAAGCTTTCTTT. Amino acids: CASSYSRGGTEAFF.

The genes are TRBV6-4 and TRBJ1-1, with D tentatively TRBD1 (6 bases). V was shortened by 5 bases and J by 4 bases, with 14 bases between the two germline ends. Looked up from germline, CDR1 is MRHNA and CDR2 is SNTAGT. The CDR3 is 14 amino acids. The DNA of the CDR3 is TGTGCCAGCAGTCCGATGAGGGGGAGCACTGAAGCTTTCTTT. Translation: CASSPMRGSTEAFF.

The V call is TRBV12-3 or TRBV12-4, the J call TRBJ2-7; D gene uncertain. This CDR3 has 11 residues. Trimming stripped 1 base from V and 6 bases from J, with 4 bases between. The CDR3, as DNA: TGTGCCAGCAGTTTAGGCGCCGAGCAGTACGTC. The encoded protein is CASSLGAEQYV.

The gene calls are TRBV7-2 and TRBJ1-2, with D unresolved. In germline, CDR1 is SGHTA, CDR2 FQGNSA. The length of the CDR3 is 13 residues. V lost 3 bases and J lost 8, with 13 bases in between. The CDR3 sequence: CASSFTPTGGYTF. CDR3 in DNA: TGTGCCAGCAGCTTTACACCTACGGGAGGCTACACCTTC.